This T cell receptor (beta chain) was identified during a study of T-cell memory formation after mild COVID-19 (dated by TCRdb to the early 2020s). Study-level background: Most TCR sequence clusters were specific to one of the two donors. Longitudinal TCRalpha and TCRbeta repertoire sequencing tracked T-cell clones expanding and contracting after mild COVID-19 in a couple of donors. Two young, previously healthy adult volunteers made up the cohort, one male and one female. Study-level results and caveats: From day 15 to 85, contracting clones showed balanced CD4/CD8 phenotypes, whereas a second wave of clones that expanded from day 15 to 37 leaned towards CD4+. Some responding clones were detected in pre-infection memory, suggesting pre-existing cross-reactive memory T cells joined the SARS-CoV-2 response. The second-wave clones that peaked on day 37 were not confirmed to be SARS-CoV-2 specific. The study covered only two mild cases, and larger cohorts including severe cases with pre-infection samples were considered necessary. Contracting CD4+ clones were found mainly in CM and EM memory subsets, while CD8+ clones were enriched in EMRA.

This clonotype was picked up a small number of times. The antigen it binds to is not known. No base quality values were provided; no much bigger clone lies one nucleotide off. For sequencing, an Illumina NovaSeq 6000 was employed. TCRalpha and TCRbeta cDNA libraries were constructed by 5'RACE with constant-segment primers, with sample barcodes and unique molecular identifiers being introduced. Trizol reagent was used to extract RNA from every sample. Amplification of the libraries took two PCR steps, and the second step added a second sample barcode plus Illumina TruSeq adapters. The libraries were sequenced on an Illumina NovaSeq using 2 x 150 bp paired-end reads. Per the original workflow: With migec v1.2.7, reads were demultiplexed and then collapsed into UMI-guided consensus sequences. Using mixcr v2.1.11, the UMI consensuses were aligned to TRA and TRB V and J templates and assembled into clonotypes. Clonotypes were classified as expanded or contracted when called significant by both edgeR and NoisET, with noise models trained on biological replicates. For edgeR calls, the thresholds were a false discovery rate-adjusted p below 0.01 and a log2 fold-change of 1. As an exploratory analysis of dynamics, PCA with hierarchical clustering was applied to max-normalized trajectories of the 1000 most abundant clonotypes. Separately sequenced CD4+ and CD8+ repertoires were used to assign a CD4 or CD8 phenotype to each responding clone. The public reads were quality trimmed at Q25 with fastp and then assembled into clones with MiXCR by TCRdb, keeping productive beta chains. Identical CDR3 protein sequences are pooled into one entry, listed with their most common genes and DNA. TCRdb assigned the V and J calls; the authors' analysis was not used. The sample table lists about 290,000 distinct CDR3 sequences, about 16% of them with a count of one. Approximately 23% of the sample rests with the top ten.

Ficoll-Paque density gradient centrifugation was the method used to isolate PBMCs. The germline V gene specifies LGHNA as CDR1 and YSLEER as CDR2. After removal of 3 bases from V and 6 bases from J, the junction retains 7 bases not matched to a gene. Counted from cysteine to phenylalanine, this CDR3 has 15 amino acids. Of all the DNA, just the CDR3 is kept, 45 bases in frame from base 1. The rearranged segments are TRBV4-3 and TRBJ2-2, with TRBD2 identical over 7 junction bases. The sample comprised PBMCs or a T cell subset sorted from them (not recorded which). This TCR was recovered from a man younger than 35 who had mild COVID-19 (a few samples of this study predate the infection). The sample titles of this study are shuffled in the database, so cell type and time point are left out; the donor was told from shared clones. The DNA sequence follows: TGCGCCAGCAGCCATACGGGGGGTACTGCCGGGGAGCTGTTTTTT. This translates into CASSHTGGTAGELFF.